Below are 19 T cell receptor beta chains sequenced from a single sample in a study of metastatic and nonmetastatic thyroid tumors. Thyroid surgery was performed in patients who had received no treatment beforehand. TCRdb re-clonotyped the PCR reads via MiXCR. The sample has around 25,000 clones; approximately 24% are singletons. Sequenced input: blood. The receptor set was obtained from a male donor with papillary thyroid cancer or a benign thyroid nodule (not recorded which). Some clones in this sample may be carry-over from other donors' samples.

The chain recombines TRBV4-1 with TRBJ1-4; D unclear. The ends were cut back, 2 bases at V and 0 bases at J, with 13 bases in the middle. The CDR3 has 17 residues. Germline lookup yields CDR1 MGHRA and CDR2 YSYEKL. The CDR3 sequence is CASSQLGDLATNEKLFF. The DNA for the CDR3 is TGCGCCAGCAGCCAACTGGGAGACCTAGCAACTAATGAAAAACTGTTTTTT.

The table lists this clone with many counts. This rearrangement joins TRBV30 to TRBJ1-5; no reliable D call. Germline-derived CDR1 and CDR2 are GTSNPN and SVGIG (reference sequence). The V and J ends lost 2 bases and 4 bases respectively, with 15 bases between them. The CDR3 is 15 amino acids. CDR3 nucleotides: TGTGCCTGGAGTCCCGCGTTCGGGGAAAATCAGCCCCAGCATTTT. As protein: CAWSPAFGENQPQHF.

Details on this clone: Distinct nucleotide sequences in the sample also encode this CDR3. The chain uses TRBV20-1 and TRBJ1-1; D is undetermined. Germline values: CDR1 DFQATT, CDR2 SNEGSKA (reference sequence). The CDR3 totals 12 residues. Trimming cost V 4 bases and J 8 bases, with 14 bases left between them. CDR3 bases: TGCAGTGCTACTGGTGGTGTTACCGAAGCTTTCTTT. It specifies CSATGGVTEAFF.

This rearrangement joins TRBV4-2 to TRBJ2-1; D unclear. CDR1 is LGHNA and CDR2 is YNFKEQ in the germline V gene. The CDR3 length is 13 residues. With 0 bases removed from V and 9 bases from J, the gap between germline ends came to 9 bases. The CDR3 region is CASSQDGLFEQFF. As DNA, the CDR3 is TGTGCCAGCAGCCAAGATGGTCTATTTGAGCAGTTCTTC.

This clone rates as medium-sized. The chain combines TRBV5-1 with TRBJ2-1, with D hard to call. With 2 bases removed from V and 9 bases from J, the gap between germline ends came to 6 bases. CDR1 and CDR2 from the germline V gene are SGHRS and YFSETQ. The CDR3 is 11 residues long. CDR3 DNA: TGCGCCAGCAGCTTAGCTGGTGAGCAGTTCTTC. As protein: CASSLAGEQFF. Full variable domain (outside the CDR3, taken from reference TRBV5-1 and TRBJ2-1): KAGVTQTPRYLIKTRGQQVTLSCSPISGHRSVSWYQQTPGQGLQFLFEYFSETQRNKGNFPGRFSGRQFSNSRSEMNVSTLELGDSALYLCASSLAGEQFFGPGTRLTVL.

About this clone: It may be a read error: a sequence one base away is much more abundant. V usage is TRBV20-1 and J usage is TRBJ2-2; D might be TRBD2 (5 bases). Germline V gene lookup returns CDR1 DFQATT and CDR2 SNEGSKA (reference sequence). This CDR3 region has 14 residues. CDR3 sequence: CSARVSGSTGDLFF. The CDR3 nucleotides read TGCAGTGCTAGAGTAAGTGGAAGCACCGGGGATCTGTTTTTT.

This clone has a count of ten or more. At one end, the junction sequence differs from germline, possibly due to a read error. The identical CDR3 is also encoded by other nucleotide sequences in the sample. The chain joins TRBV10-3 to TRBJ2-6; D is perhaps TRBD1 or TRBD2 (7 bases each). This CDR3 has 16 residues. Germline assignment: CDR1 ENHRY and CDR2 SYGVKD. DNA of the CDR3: TGTGCCATCGGGGAGGGACAGACCTCTGGGGCCAACATCCTGACTTTC. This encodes CAIGEGQTSGANILTF.

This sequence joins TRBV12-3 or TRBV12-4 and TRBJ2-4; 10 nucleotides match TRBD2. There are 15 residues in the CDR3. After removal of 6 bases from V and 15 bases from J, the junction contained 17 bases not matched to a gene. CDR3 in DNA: TGTGCCAGCAGAAGTTGTGTAGTCCTAGCGGGAGTTTTGTACTTC. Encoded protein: CASRSCVVLAGVLYF.

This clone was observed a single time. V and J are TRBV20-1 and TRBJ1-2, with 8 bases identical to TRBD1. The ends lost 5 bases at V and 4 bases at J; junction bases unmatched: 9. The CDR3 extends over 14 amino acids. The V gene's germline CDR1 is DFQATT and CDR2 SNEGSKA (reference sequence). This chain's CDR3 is CSAPSGQESYGYTF. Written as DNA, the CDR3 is TGCAGTGCTCCGTCGGGACAGGAATCCTATGGCTACACCTTC.

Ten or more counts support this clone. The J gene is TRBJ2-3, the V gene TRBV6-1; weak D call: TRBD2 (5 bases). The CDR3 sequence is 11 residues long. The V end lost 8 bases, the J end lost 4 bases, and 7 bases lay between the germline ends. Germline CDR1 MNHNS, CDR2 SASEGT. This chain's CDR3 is CASGRPDTQYF. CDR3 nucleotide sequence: TGTGCCAGCGGGAGACCAGATACGCAGTATTTT.

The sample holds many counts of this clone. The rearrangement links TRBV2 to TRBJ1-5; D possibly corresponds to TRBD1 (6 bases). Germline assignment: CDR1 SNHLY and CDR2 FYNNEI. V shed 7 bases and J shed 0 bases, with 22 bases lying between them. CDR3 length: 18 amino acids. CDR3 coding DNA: TGTGCCAGCAAGGTTGGGCCAAACACAGGGCATAGCAATCAGCCCCAGCATTTT. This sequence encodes CASKVGPNTGHSNQPQHF.

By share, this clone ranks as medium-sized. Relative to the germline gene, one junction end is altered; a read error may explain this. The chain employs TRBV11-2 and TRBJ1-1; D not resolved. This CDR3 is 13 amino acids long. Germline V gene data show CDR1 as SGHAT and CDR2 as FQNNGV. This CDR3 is CASSLDPLKRAVF. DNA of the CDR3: TGTGCCAGCAGCTTAGATCCCCTTAAACGGGCGGTCTTT.

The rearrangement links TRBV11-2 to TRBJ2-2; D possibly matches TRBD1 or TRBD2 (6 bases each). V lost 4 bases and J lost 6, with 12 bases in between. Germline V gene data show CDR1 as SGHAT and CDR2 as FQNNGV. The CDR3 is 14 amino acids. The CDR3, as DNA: TGTGCCAGCAGCTGGCGACGGGGGCCCGGGGAGCTGTTTTTT. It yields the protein CASSWRRGPGELFF.

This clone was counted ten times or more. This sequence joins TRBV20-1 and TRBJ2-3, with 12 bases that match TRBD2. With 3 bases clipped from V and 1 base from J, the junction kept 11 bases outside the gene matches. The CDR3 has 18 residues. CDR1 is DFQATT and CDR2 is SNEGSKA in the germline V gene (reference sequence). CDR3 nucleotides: TGCAGTGCTAGTACGTCAGCTAGCGGGAGGGCCGGCACAGATACGCAGTATTTT. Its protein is CSASTSASGRAGTDTQYF.

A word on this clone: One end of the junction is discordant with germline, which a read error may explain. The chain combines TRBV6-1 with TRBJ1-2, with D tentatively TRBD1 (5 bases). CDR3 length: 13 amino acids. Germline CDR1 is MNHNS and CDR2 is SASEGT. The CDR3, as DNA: TGTGCCAGCCGTACCCCGGGGGTCTATTGCTACACCTTC. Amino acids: CASRTPGVYCYTF.

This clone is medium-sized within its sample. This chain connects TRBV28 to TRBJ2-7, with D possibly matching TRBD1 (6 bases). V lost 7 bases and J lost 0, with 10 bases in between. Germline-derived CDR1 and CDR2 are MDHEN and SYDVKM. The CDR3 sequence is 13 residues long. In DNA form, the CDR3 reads TGTGCCAGCAACAGGGCGAGCTCCTACGAGCAGTACTTC. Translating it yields CASNRASSYEQYF.

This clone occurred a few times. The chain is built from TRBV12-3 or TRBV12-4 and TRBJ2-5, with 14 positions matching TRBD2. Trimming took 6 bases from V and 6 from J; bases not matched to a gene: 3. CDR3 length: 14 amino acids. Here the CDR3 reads CASSRTSGGKTQYF. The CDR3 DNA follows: TGTGCCAGCAGCAGGACTAGCGGGGGGAAGACCCAGTACTTC.

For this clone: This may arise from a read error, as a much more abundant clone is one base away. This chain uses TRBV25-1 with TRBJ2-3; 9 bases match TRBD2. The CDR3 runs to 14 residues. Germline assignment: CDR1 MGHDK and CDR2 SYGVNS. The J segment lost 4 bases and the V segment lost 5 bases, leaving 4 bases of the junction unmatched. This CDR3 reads CASSNAGGSDTQYF. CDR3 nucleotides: TGTGCCAGCAGTAACGCGGGGGGGTCAGATACGCAGTATTTT. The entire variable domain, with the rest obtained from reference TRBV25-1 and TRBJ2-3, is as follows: EADIYQTPRYLVIGTGKKITLECSQTMGHDKMYWYQQDPGMELHLIHYSYGVNSTEKGDLSSESTVSRIRTEHFPLTLESARPSHTSQYLCASSNAGGSDTQYFGPGTRLTVL.

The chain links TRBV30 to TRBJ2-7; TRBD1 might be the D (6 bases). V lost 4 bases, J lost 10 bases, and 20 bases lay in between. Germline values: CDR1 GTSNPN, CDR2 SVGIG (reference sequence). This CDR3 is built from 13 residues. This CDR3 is CAWITPNVGTQYF. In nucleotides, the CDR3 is TGTGCCTGGATCACTCCAAATGTCGGGACACAGTACTTC.